This T cell receptor (beta chain) was recovered during a study of shared clonotypes between healthy human individuals. Sequencing was at deep level. Method: immunoSEQ multiplex PCR; TCRdb's copy keeps in-frame clones and lacks some. The sample lists roughly 1,500,000 clones, approximately 98% occurring once. Regarding this clone: The target antigen is unknown.

General observations from the study: In this cohort, only blood was sampled, and tissue repertoires likely differ. Enrolling few donors narrowed the genetic and exposure-history diversity that was represented.

Sequencing input: naive CD4+ T cells sorted from blood. Subset indicated: CD45RA+ positively selected. The sequence derives from a man aged 25 to 45 in good health.

CDR3 DNA sequence: TGTGCCAGCAGCGTCGTACTACCGGGGACATTCACAGATACGCAGTATTTT. It is translated as CASSVVLPGTFTDTQYF. The chain has TRBV9 and TRBJ2-3; possibly TRBD1 for D (6 bases). This CDR3 region has 17 residues. Trimming left V 2 bases short and J 2 bases short, with 18 bases between. CDR1 is SGDLS and CDR2 is YYNGEE in the germline V gene.